A selection of T cell receptor beta chains follows, all from one sample in a study of radiotherapy plus CTLA-4 blockade in lung cancer. Profiling relied on immunoSEQ multiplex PCR, and the TCRdb table lists in-frame clones only, not all of them. This table has about 39,000 clones, more than 70% appearing once. Material: peripheral blood, obtained from a patient treated with radiotherapy plus ipilimumab. All receptors come from a human donor with non-small cell lung cancer that progressed on radiotherapy plus ipilimumab. CDR3s include the opening cysteine and the closing phenylalanine or tryptophan. The order of the fields is J gene, V gene, clone size, D gene, CDR3 protein, CDR3 DNA. D genes are given only for firm matches. Clone size is given for some rows only: seen once, a few or many times, or a class if the clone is expanded.

TRBJ2-1 TRBV5-1 NA TRBD1 CASSLGGTGGNEQFF TGCGCCAGCAGCTTGGGGGGGACAGGTGGGAATGAGCAGTTCTTC
TRBJ1-2 TRBV6-5 NA NA CASNNGYGYTF TGTGCCAGCAATAACGGGTATGGCTACACCTTC
TRBJ1-1 TRBV19 NA TRBD1 CASSASGQGWTEAFF TGTGCCAGTAGTGCTAGCGGACAGGGTTGGACTGAAGCTTTCTTT
TRBJ1-6 TRBV6-5 NA TRBD1 CASRGQGVNSPLHF TGTGCCAGCAGAGGCCAGGGGGTCAATTCACCCCTCCACTTT
TRBJ2-7 TRBV5-1 NA TRBD1 CASSSGTGSHEQYF TGCGCCAGCAGCTCCGGGACAGGGAGTCACGAGCAGTACTTC
TRBJ2-1 TRBV25-1 NA TRBD2 CASSVRTSGPYYNEQFF TGTGCCAGCAGTGTCCGGACTAGCGGACCCTACTACAATGAGCAGTTCTTC
TRBJ2-6 TRBV19 NA TRBD2 CASSMTSGGPSGANVLTF TGTGCCAGTAGTATGACTAGCGGGGGCCCCTCTGGGGCCAACGTCCTGACTTTC
TRBJ2-1 TRBV5-6 few TRBD2 CASSLAGEQFF TGTGCCAGCAGCCTAGCGGGAGAGCAGTTCTTC
TRBJ1-2 TRBV5-4 NA NA CASSSDYNYGYTF TGTGCCAGCAGCTCGGACTACAACTATGGCTACACCTTC
TRBJ2-1 TRBV7-8 NA TRBD1 CASSLRTGYNEQFF TGTGCCAGCAGCTTAAGGACAGGGTACAATGAGCAGTTCTTC
TRBJ2-3 TRBV11-2 NA TRBD2 CASSLGLAGATDTQYF TGTGCCAGCAGCTTAGGGCTAGCGGGGGCCACAGATACGCAGTATTTT
TRBJ1-3 TRBV6-6 NA NA CASSYSGGLAGNTIYF TGTGCCAGCAGTTACTCCGGGGGGCTGGCTGGAAACACCATATATTTT
TRBJ2-2 TRBV19 NA NA CASSNRGAGLNTGELFF TGTGCCAGTAGTAATAGAGGGGCGGGGCTGAACACCGGGGAGCTGTTTTTT
TRBJ1-2 TRBV4-3 few TRBD1 CASSLTGGGNYGYTF TGCGCCAGCAGCCTAACAGGGGGCGGTAACTATGGCTACACCTTC
TRBJ1-6 TRBV5-3 NA NA CARSFPQAHDNSPLHF TGTGCCAGAAGCTTTCCTCAGGCGCATGACAATTCACCCCTCCACTTT
TRBJ1-2 TRBV5-1 medium-sized NA CASSSEPGLAYGYTF TGCGCCAGCAGCTCTGAGCCAGGGTTGGCATATGGCTACACCTTC
TRBJ2-7 TRBV6-1 NA NA CASSEDRDEQYF TGTGCCAGCAGTGAAGACAGGGACGAGCAGTACTTC
TRBJ1-2 TRBV5-4 NA TRBD1 CASSYPGGFGYTF TGTGCCAGCAGCTACCCAGGGGGATTTGGCTACACCTTC
TRBJ1-6 TRBV7-9 NA TRBD1 CASSRLTGDNSPLHF TGTGCCAGCAGCCGTTTGACAGGGGATAATTCACCCCTCCACTTT
TRBJ2-3 TRBV10-3 NA TRBD2 CAISESTAGGGTQYF TGTGCCATCAGTGAGTCGACGGCGGGGGGGGGTACGCAGTATTTT
TRBJ2-7 TRBV7-8 NA NA CASSLWGGAGEQYF TGTGCCAGCAGCTTATGGGGGGGGGCCGGCGAGCAGTACTTC